This T cell receptor beta chain originates from a study of cytomegalovirus exposure and HLA in healthy donors. Regarding the study as a whole: Common viral pathogens seemed, in a later analysis, to connect with several of the most significant clusters.

Of note for this clone: What it recognizes is unknown. This sample also contains other DNA sequences that code for the same CDR3.

The PCR made use of 60 Vbeta and 13 Jbeta primers. Measured with immunoSEQ multiplex PCR; TCRdb has only the in-frame clones, and not every one. The sample yields about 160,000 clones, about 77% seen once. Among the donors, all were healthy bone marrow donors. The sequenced sample consisted of PBMCs. This receptor was obtained from a man aged 18 to 29 in good health and CMV-seropositive.

The CDR3: CASSPGTSGSYEQYF. The CDR3 DNA sequence: TGTGCCAGCAGCCCGGGGACTAGCGGGAGCTACGAGCAGTACTTC. This chain connects TRBV9 to TRBJ2-7, with 14 nucleotides matching TRBD2. This CDR3 is 15 amino acids long. J gave up 3 bases and V 4 bases, and 3 bases lay outside the gene matches. Per germline, CDR1 SGDLS and CDR2 YYNGEE.